The 19 T cell receptor beta chains presented below share a single source sample, sequenced in a study of PD-1 blockade in classical Hodgkin lymphoma. Brentuximab vedotin exposure varied, and every patient relapsed after autologous stem cell transplantation. Profiled with immunoSEQ multiplex PCR; TCRdb holds only in-frame clones, not every one. The data contain about 150,000 clones, nearly 80% of them seen just once; the ten biggest clones take up 7.5% to 10%. The sample was peripheral blood mononuclear cells (PBMCs), taken before the second cycle of nivolumab. The receptors shown here come from a human donor with classical Hodgkin lymphoma.

In its sample, this clone was seen a few times. The chain combines TRBV7-9 with TRBJ2-1, with D unclear. Germline CDR1 and CDR2: SEHNR and FQNEAQ (reference sequence). The CDR3 extends over 15 amino acids. The V and J ends lost 2 bases and 7 bases respectively, with 15 bases between them. The CDR3 DNA follows: TGTGCCAGCAGCTTATTTTGGGGTCCTACAAATGAGCAGTTCTTC. As protein: CASSLFWGPTNEQFF.

The rearrangement links TRBV10-3 to TRBJ2-3; the match to TRBD1 covers 9 bases. Per the germline V gene, CDR1 is ENHRY and CDR2 is SYGVKD. Trimming removed 8 bases from V and 3 bases from J; junction bases left unmatched: 9. The CDR3 totals 15 residues. CDR3 nucleotide sequence: TGTGCCATCTCTCGGGACAGGGATCGGACAGATACGCAGTATTTT. This gives the protein CAISRDRDRTDTQYF.

The rearrangement uses TRBV5-4 and TRBJ1-2; 8 bases align to TRBD1. The J segment lost 5 bases and the V segment lost 1 base, leaving 7 bases of the junction unmatched. This CDR3 spans 15 amino acids. Germline V gene sequence: CDR1 SGHNT, CDR2 YYREEE (reference sequence). This CDR3 is CASSLTQGARYGYTF. CDR3 DNA sequence: TGTGCCAGCAGCTTGACTCAGGGGGCGAGGTATGGCTACACCTTC.

The chain carries TRBV7-9 and TRBJ1-1, with D hard to call. Germline V gene data show CDR1 as SEHNR and CDR2 as FQNEAQ (reference sequence). The CDR3 loop spans 13 amino acids. V was cut by 3 bases and J by 4 bases, with 9 bases left in between. The CDR3 sequence: CASSLGAGTEAFF. Here the CDR3 DNA reads TGTGCCAGCAGCTTGGGTGCCGGCACTGAAGCTTTCTTT.

V gene TRBV5-1 combines with J gene TRBJ2-3, with TRBD2 identical over 12 bases. CDR3 length: 16 amino acids. After removal of 4 bases from V and 2 bases from J, the junction contained 5 bases not matched to a gene. Germline loops: CDR1 SGHRS, CDR2 YFSETQ. This chain's CDR3 is CASSLGLAGTTDTQYF. The CDR3 DNA sequence: TGCGCCAGCAGCCTAGGACTAGCGGGGACCACAGATACGCAGTATTTT. Full variable domain (rest looked up from reference TRBV5-1 and TRBJ2-3): KAGVTQTPRYLIKTRGQQVTLSCSPISGHRSVSWYQQTPGQGLQFLFEYFSETQRNKGNFPGRFSGRQFSNSRSEMNVSTLELGDSALYLCASSLGLAGTTDTQYFGPGTRLTVL.

The chain recombines TRBV11-2 with TRBJ2-5, with 15 bases fitting TRBD2. Trimming cost V 3 bases and J 0 bases; bases outside gene matches: 5. Germline V gene sequence: CDR1 SGHAT, CDR2 FQNNGV. The CDR3 consists of 18 residues. In DNA, the CDR3 is TGTGCCAGCAGCTTGAGGACTAGCGGGGGGGTGTACCAAGAGACCCAGTACTTC. This sequence encodes CASSLRTSGGVYQETQYF.

This clone came up a few times. V usage is TRBV7-9 and J usage is TRBJ1-1; D is possibly TRBD1 (5 bases). CDR3 length: 15 residues. V lost 4 bases to trimming and J lost 1 base, with 13 bases between them. Germline-derived CDR1 and CDR2 are SEHNR and FQNEAQ (reference sequence). CDR3 sequence: CASSSWGRANTEAFF. CDR3 sequence (DNA): TGTGCCAGCAGCTCCTGGGGCAGGGCGAACACTGAAGCTTTCTTT.

The genes are TRBV7-9 and TRBJ2-1; the match to TRBD2 covers 7 bases. In germline, CDR1 is SEHNR, CDR2 FQNEAQ (reference sequence). This CDR3 contains 14 residues. V trimming: 2 bases; J trimming: 3 bases; junction bases outside the gene matches: 1. CDR3 bases: TGTGCCAGCAGCTTACGGGAGGACTACAATGAGCAGTTCTTC. As protein: CASSLREDYNEQFF.

This clone showed up just once. This chain links TRBV12-5 with TRBJ2-3, with 7 positions matching TRBD1. V lost 2 bases and J lost 1; bases outside the gene matches: 0. The CDR3 runs to 14 residues. Germline loops: CDR1 LGHNT, CDR2 FRNRAP. The CDR3 nucleotides are TGTGCTAGTGGTTTGCAGGGGGGCACAGATACGCAGTATTTT. It specifies CASGLQGGTDTQYF.

The J gene is TRBJ2-7, the V gene TRBV5-1; D unclear. Between the trimmed V and J ends, which lost 6 bases and 3 bases, there was a span of 19 bases. The germline V gene has CDR1 SGHRS and CDR2 YFSETQ. The CDR3 is made up of 15 amino acids. The CDR3 DNA reads TGCGCCAGCACCCTTTCTGCCGTACGGGTCTACGAGCAGTACTTC. Residues: CASTLSAVRVYEQYF.

The chain employs TRBV23-1 and TRBJ1-4; TRBD1 matches at 10 bases. TRBV23-1 is an ORF for which the function is uncertain. The J segment lost 1 base and the V segment lost 3 bases, leaving 14 bases of the junction unmatched. The length of the CDR3 is 20 residues. In DNA, the CDR3 is TGCGCCAGCAGTCACCCACGCCGGGACAGGGGAAATCGAACTAATGAAAAACTGTTTTTT. Amino acid sequence: CASSHPRRDRGNRTNEKLFF.

The rearrangement joins TRBV6-1 to TRBJ2-6, with D possibly being TRBD1 (5 bases). V was pared by 4 bases and J by 0 bases, with 13 bases between. Germline V gene data show CDR1 as MNHNS and CDR2 as SASEGT. This CDR3 comprises 17 residues. This chain's CDR3 is CASSVRETVSGANVLTF. For the CDR3, the DNA is TGTGCCAGCAGTGTAAGAGAGACAGTCTCTGGGGCCAACGTCCTGACTTTC.

The rearrangement links TRBV7-2 to TRBJ2-5; TRBD2 matches 9 bases. The germline V gene encodes CDR1 SGHTA and CDR2 FQGNSA. After removal of 2 bases from V and 4 bases from J, the junction contained 5 bases not matched to a gene. The CDR3 contains 15 residues. The CDR3 region is CASSLTLAGRETQYF. As DNA, the CDR3 is TGTGCCAGCAGCTTAACCCTAGCGGGACGAGAGACCCAGTACTTC.

The chain couples TRBV5-6 to TRBJ2-7, with D maybe TRBD1 (6 bases). The V end was cut by 3 bases, the J end by 5 bases, with 9 bases between. Germline values: CDR1 SGHDT, CDR2 YYEEEE. This CDR3 contains 12 residues. The CDR3 sequence: CASSYRVDEQYF. Written as DNA, the CDR3 is TGTGCCAGCAGCTACAGGGTGGACGAGCAGTACTTC. Variable domain in full (rest from reference TRBV5-6 and TRBJ2-7): DAGVTQSPTHLIKTRGQQVTLRCSPKSGHDTVSWYQQALGQGPQFIFQYYEEEERQRGNFPDRFSGHQFPNYSSELNVNALLLGDSALYLCASSYRVDEQYFGPGTRLTVT.

This CDR3 reads CASSEESAGIGELFF. The CDR3 bases are TGTGCCAGCAGTGAAGAATCGGCGGGTATCGGGGAGCTGTTTTTT. V usage is TRBV2 and J usage is TRBJ2-2; D possibly corresponds to TRBD2 (5 bases). This CDR3 comprises 15 residues. Germline CDR1 SNHLY, CDR2 FYNNEI. The V gene lost 1 base and the J gene lost 7 bases, with 13 bases spanning the gap. The complete variable domain, with remaining parts taken from reference TRBV2 and TRBJ2-2, reads EPEVTQTPSHQVTQMGQEVILRCVPISNHLYFYWYRQILGQKVEFLVSFYNNEISEKSEIFDDQFSVERPDGSNFTLKIRSTKLEDSAMYFCASSEESAGIGELFFGEGSRLTVL.

This chain links TRBV7-8 with TRBJ2-5, with a possible D match to TRBD2 (6 bases). The J call is uncertain, as TRBJ2-7 better fits the DNA end. This CDR3 has 15 residues. CDR1 SGHVS and CDR2 FQNEAQ come from the germline V gene. The CDR3 protein is CASSPIRDFFGEQYF. CDR3 nucleotides: TGTGCCAGCAGCCCTATCCGGGACTTTTTTGGCGAGCAGTACTTC.

With regard to this clone: The same CDR3 arises from other DNA sequences in this sample as well. The chain recombines TRBV18 with TRBJ2-3; 8 bases map to TRBD1. J was trimmed by 1 base and V by 3 bases; bases with no gene match: 3. CDR3 length equals 15 residues. Germline V gene lookup returns CDR1 KGHSH and CDR2 LQKENI. CDR3 coding DNA: TGTGCCAGCTCACCCGGACAGGGCGGCACAGATACGCAGTATTTT. Translated, it gives CASSPGQGGTDTQYF. The full variable domain, in which reference TRBV18 and TRBJ2-3 provide the parts outside the CDR3, is NAGVMQNPRHLVRRRGQEARLRCSPMKGHSHVYWYRQLPEEGLKFMVYLQKENIIDESGMPKERFSAEFPKEGPSILRIQQVVRGDSAAYFCASSPGQGGTDTQYFGPGTRLTVL.

The table lists this clone with a count of one. This chain connects TRBV2 to TRBJ2-3; maybe TRBD2 (5 bases). CDR1 and CDR2 from the germline V gene are SNHLY and FYNNEI. The CDR3 loop spans 12 amino acids. V lost 8 bases and J 5 bases, leaving 11 bases between the germline ends. The CDR3 DNA is TGTGCCAGCCGAGGAGAGGGAGATACGCAGTATTTT. This codes for CASRGEGDTQYF.

The genes are TRBV13 and TRBJ1-2, with TRBD1 matching over 10 bases. CDR1 PRHDT and CDR2 FYEKMQ come from the germline V gene (reference sequence). Trimming at V came to 2 bases and at J to 8 bases, leaving 5 bases not matched to a gene. The length of the CDR3 is 14 residues. The CDR3 region has the DNA TGTGCCAGCAGCTTACGGGACAGGGGAAGCGGCTACACCTTC. This sequence encodes CASSLRDRGSGYTF.